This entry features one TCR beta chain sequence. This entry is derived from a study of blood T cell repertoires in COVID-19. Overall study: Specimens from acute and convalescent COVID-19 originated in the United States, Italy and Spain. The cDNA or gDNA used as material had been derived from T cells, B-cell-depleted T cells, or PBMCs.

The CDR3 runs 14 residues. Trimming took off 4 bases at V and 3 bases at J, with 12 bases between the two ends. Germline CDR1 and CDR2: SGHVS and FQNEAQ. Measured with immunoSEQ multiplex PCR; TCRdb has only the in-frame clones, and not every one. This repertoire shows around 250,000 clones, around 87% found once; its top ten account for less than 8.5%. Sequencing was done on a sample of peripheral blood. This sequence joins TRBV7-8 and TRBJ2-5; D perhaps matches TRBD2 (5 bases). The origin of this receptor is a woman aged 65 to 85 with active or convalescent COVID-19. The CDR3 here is CASSSPGKEETQYF. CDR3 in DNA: TGTGCCAGCAGCTCTCCGGGGAAGGAAGAGACCCAGTACTTC.